This T cell receptor beta chain was recovered during a study of shared clonotypes between healthy human individuals. Concerning this clone itself: Its antigen is as yet unknown. The sample carries other DNA sequences with the same CDR3.

It was CD45RO-negative cells, positively selected for CCR7, that made up naive CD8 cells, with terminally differentiated effector memory CD45RA+ cells excluded. Whole-study results and caveats: Generally, naive subsets came out with larger estimated richness than memory subsets.

TCRdb's table, derived via immunoSEQ multiplex PCR, lists solely in-frame clones and lacks some. The sample holds roughly 2 million clones, just under 95% seen once. Germline lookup yields CDR1 SGDLS and CDR2 YYNGEE. The CDR3 spans 14 residues. Trimming cost V 0 bases and J 2 bases, with 9 bases left between them. The clonotype was recovered from a man aged 18 to 29 in good health. V gene TRBV9 combines with J gene TRBJ2-7; D gene uncertain. The sequenced material came from naive CD8+ T cells sorted from blood. The CDR3 reads CASSVGASPYEQYF. In DNA, the CDR3 is TGTGCCAGCAGCGTAGGGGCATCTCCCTACGAGCAGTACTTC.